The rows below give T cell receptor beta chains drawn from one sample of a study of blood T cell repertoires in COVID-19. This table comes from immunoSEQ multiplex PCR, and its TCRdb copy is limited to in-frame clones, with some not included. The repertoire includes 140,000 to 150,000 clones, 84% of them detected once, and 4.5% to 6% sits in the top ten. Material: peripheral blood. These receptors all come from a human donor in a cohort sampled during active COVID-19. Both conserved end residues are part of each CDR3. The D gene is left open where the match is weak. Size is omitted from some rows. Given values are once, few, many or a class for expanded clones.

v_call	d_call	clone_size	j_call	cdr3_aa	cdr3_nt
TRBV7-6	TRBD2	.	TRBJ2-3	CASSFYLAGSPDTQYF	TGTGCCAGCAGCTTTTACCTAGCGGGATCCCCAGATACGCAGTATTTT
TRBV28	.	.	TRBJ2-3	CASRTVWMMRDSSTDTQYF	TGTGCCAGCAGAACCGTTTGGATGATGCGGGATAGTAGCACAGATACGCAGTATTTT
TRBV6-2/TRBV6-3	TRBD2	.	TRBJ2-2	CASTPLAGGNTGELFF	TGTGCCAGCACCCCTTTAGCGGGAGGGAACACCGGGGAGCTGTTTTTT
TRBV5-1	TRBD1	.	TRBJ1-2	CASSRSGQGANYGYTF	TGCGCCAGCAGCCGTTCGGGACAGGGAGCTAACTATGGCTACACCTTC
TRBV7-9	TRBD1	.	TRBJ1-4	CASSLLQGARLNEKLFF	TGTGCCAGCAGCTTATTGCAGGGGGCGAGACTTAATGAAAAACTGTTTTTT
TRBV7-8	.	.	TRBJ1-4	CASSFGAGDEKLFF	TGTGCCAGCAGCTTTGGGGCAGGGGATGAAAAACTGTTTTTT
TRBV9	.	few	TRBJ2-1	CASSMGLSNEQFF	TGTGCCAGCAGCATGGGACTTTCCAATGAGCAGTTCTTC
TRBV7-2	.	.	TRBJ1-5	CASSLASGRVQPQHF	TGTGCCAGCAGCTTAGCATCCGGGCGGGTTCAGCCCCAGCATTTT
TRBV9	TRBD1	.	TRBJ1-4	CASRGGQSTTNEKLFF	TGTGCCAGCAGGGGGGGACAGTCAACTACTAATGAAAAACTGTTTTTT
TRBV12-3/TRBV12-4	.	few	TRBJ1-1	CASSWGDTEAFF	TGTGCCAGCAGTTGGGGGGACACTGAAGCTTTCTTT
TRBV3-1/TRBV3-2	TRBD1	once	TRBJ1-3	CASSHYGTGGNTIYF	TGTGCCAGCAGCCATTACGGGACAGGAGGAAACACCATATATTTT
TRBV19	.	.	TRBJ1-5	CASIQGVNQPQHF	TGTGCCAGTATTCAGGGCGTCAATCAGCCCCAGCATTTT
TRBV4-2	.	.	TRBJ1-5	CASSLLPAGNQPQHF	TGTGCCAGCAGCCTCCTACCAGCAGGGAATCAGCCCCAGCATTTT
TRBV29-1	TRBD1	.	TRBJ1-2	CSVVETGNPGRGYTF	TGCAGCGTTGTCGAGACAGGGAACCCCGGGCGTGGCTACACCTTC
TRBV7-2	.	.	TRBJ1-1	CASSSGGQREGREAFF	TGTGCCAGCAGCTCAGGCGGGCAGCGGGAGGGTAGGGAAGCTTTCTTT
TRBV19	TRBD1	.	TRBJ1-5	CASSLGQASSNQPQHF	TGTGCCAGTAGCCTGGGACAGGCGAGCTCGAATCAGCCCCAGCATTTT
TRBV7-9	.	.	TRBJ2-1	CASSLGGDYNEQFF	TGTGCCAGCAGCTTAGGGGGGGATTACAATGAGCAGTTCTTC
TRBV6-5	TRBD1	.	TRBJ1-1	CASSYSTGMKAFF	TGTGCCAGCAGTTACTCGACAGGGATGAAGGCTTTCTTT
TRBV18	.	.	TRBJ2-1	CASTRDFSSYNEQFF	TGTGCCAGTACCAGGGACTTCAGCTCCTACAATGAGCAGTTCTTC
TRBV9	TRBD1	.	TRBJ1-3	CASSGGQASGNTIYF	TGTGCCAGCAGCGGGGGACAGGCGAGTGGAAACACCATATATTTT
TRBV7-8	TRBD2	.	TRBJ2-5	CASSLAGAGASETQYF	TGTGCCAGCAGCTTAGCGGGAGCGGGGGCCTCAGAGACCCAGTACTTC
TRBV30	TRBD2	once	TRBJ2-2	CAWSWTSGNTGELFF	TGTGCCTGGAGTTGGACTAGCGGGAACACCGGGGAGCTGTTTTTT
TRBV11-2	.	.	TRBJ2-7	CASSLGAADEQYF	TGTGCCAGCAGCTTGGGGGCGGCGGACGAGCAGTACTTC
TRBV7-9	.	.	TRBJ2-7	CASSLAGSIGEQYF	TGTGCCAGCAGCTTAGCAGGGAGTATTGGCGAGCAGTACTTC
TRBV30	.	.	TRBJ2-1	CAWRADSYNEQFF	TGTGCCTGGAGAGCCGACTCCTACAATGAGCAGTTCTTC
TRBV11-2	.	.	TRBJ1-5	CASSLSGQSHQPQHF	TGTGCCAGCAGCTTATCCGGACAGAGTCATCAGCCCCAGCATTTT
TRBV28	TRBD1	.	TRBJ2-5	CASSLGTGQETQYF	TGTGCCAGCAGTTTAGGGACAGGTCAAGAGACCCAGTACTTC
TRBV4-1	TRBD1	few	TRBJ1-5	CASSQGDREEGNQPQHF	TGCGCCAGCAGCCAAGGGGACAGGGAGGAAGGCAATCAGCCCCAGCATTTT
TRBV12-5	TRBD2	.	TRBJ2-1	CASGFLTSGRGKGYNEQFF	TGTGCTAGTGGTTTCCTGACTAGCGGGAGAGGGAAGGGCTACAATGAGCAGTTCTTC
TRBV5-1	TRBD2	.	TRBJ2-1	CASGPSSGGANEQFF	TGCGCCAGCGGGCCTTCTAGCGGGGGGGCGAATGAGCAGTTCTTC
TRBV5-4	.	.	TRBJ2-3	CASSLEGGSTDTQYF	TGTGCCAGCAGCTTGGAGGGGGGGAGCACAGATACGCAGTATTTT
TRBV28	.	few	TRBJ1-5	CASRRGGDLYSNQPQHF	TGTGCCAGCAGAAGAGGCGGGGATCTTTATAGCAATCAGCCCCAGCATTTT
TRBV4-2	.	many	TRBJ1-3	CASSLSPGFQSGNTIYF	TGTGCCAGCAGCCTATCCCCGGGGTTTCAATCGGGAAACACCATATATTTT
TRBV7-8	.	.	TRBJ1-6	CASSFGEAPYSPLHF	TGTGCCAGCAGCTTCGGGGAAGCGCCCTATTCACCCCTCCACTTT
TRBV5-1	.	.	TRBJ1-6	CASSLALDSGSPLHF	TGCGCCAGCAGCTTGGCCTTGGACAGTGGGTCACCCCTCCACTTT
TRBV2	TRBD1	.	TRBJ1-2	CASKRTGTGDGYTF	TGTGCCAGCAAACGGACCGGGACAGGGGATGGCTACACCTTC
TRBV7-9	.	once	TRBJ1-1	CASSLKGGGAEAFF	TGTGCCAGCAGCCTTAAAGGGGGGGGTGCTGAAGCTTTCTTT
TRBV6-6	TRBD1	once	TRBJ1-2	CASSYAGTGMDGYTF	TGTGCCAGCAGTTACGCCGGGACAGGGATGGATGGCTACACCTTC
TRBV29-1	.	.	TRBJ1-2	CSVEDRGGAGGYTF	TGCAGCGTTGAAGACCGAGGGGGGGCCGGTGGCTACACCTTC
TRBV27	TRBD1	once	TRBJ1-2	CASSLSRGHYGYTF	TGTGCCAGCAGTTTATCGAGGGGGCACTATGGCTACACCTTC
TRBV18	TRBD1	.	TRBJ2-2	CASSPLGQGAITGELFF	TGTGCCAGCTCACCACTCGGACAGGGCGCGATTACCGGGGAGCTGTTTTTT
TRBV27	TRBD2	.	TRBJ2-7	CASSLSGGDYEQYF	TGTGCCAGCAGTTTATCCGGGGGGGATTACGAGCAGTACTTC
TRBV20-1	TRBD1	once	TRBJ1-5	CSASPLDRDNQPQHF	TGCAGTGCTAGTCCCTTGGACAGGGACAATCAGCCCCAGCATTTT